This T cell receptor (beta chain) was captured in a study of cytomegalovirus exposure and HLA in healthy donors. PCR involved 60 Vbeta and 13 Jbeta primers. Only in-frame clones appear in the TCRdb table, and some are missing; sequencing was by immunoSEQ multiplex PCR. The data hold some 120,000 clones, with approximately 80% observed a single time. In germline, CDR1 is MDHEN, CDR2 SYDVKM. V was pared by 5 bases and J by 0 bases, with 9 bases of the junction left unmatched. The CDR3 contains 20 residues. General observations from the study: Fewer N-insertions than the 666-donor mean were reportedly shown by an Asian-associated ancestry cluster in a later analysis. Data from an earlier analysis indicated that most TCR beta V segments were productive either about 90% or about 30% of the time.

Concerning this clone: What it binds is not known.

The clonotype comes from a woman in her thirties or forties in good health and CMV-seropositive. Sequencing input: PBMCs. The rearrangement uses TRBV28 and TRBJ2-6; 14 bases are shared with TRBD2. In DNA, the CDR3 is TGTGCCAGCAGTCCCTGGACTAGCGGGAGGCCCCTCTCTGGGGCCAACGTCCTGACTTTC. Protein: CASSPWTSGRPLSGANVLTF.